This T cell receptor (beta chain) comes out of a study of cytomegalovirus exposure and HLA in healthy donors. 13 Jbeta primers and 60 Vbeta primers were used for the PCR. Using immunoSEQ multiplex PCR, the repertoire was profiled, and TCRdb retains in-frame clones only, with some absent. The sample has about 140,000 clones; approximately 87% are singletons. V shed 8 bases and J shed 0 bases, with 5 bases lying between them. Germline lookup yields CDR1 ENHRY and CDR2 SYGVKD. The CDR3 is 12 residues long. This clonotype originated in a man aged 40-55 years in good health and CMV-seronegative. The J gene is TRBJ2-1, the V gene TRBV10-3; no firm D call. Sequencing was done on a sample of PBMCs. The CDR3, as DNA: TGTGCCATCGGCAGCTCCTACAATGAGCAGTTCTTC. Amino acid sequence: CAIGSSYNEQFF.